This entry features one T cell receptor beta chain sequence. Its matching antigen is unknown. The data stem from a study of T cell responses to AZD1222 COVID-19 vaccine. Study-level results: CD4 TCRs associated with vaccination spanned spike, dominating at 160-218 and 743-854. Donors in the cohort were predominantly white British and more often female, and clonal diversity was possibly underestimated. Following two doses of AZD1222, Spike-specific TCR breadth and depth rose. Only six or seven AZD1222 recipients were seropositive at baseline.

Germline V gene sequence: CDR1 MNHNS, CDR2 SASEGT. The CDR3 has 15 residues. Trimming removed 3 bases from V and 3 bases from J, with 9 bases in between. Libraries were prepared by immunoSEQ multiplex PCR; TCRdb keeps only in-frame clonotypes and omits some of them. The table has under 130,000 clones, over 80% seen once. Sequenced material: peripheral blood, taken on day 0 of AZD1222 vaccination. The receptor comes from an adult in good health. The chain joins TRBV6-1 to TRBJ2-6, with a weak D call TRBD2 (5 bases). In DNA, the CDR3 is TGTGCCAGCAGTGAGGGGAGCTTTGGGGCCAACGTCCTGACTTTC. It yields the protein CASSEGSFGANVLTF.